The 14 T cell receptor beta chains in this list originate from one sample, sequenced in a study of blood T cell repertoires in COVID-19. Clones were read by immunoSEQ multiplex PCR, and TCRdb kept only the in-frame ones, dropping some. This table has just over 300,000 clones, about 91% appearing once. Sequencing was carried out using PBMCs or T cells enriched from blood (not recorded which). These receptors all stem from a woman aged 18-29 years who had recovered from COVID-19.

The chain employs TRBV18 and TRBJ2-2; the D is unclear. The V end was cut by 9 bases, the J end by 2 bases, with 10 bases between. CDR3 length equals 13 residues. Germline-derived CDR1 and CDR2 are KGHSH and LQKENI. The CDR3 sequence is CASGQLNTGELFF. CDR3 bases: TGTGCCAGTGGGCAGCTAAACACCGGGGAGCTGTTTTTT.

This sequence joins TRBV20-1 and TRBJ2-7; D remains ambiguous. The CDR3 length is 13 residues. Trimming removed 3 bases at V and 7 bases at J, with 16 bases between. CDR1 is DFQATT and CDR2 is SNEGSKA in the germline V gene (reference sequence). Here the CDR3 reads CSASLQPSGEQYF. CDR3 nucleotide sequence: TGCAGTGCTAGTTTACAGCCCTCTGGAGAGCAGTACTTC.

The count of this clone is one. V usage is TRBV10-3 and J usage is TRBJ1-5; D not certain. Deletions cut 8 bases from V and 7 bases from J, with 12 bases between. This CDR3 is built from 12 residues. Germline V gives CDR1 ENHRY, CDR2 SYGVKD. The CDR3 nucleotides are TGTGCCATCGCGGAGGCAGACCAGCCCCAGCATTTT. As protein: CAIAEADQPQHF.

The chain uses TRBV6-6 and TRBJ1-6, with D tentatively TRBD1 (6 bases). The CDR3 runs to 15 residues. Germline V gives CDR1 MNHNY, CDR2 SVGAGI (reference sequence). Deletions cut 3 bases from V and 5 bases from J, with 11 bases between. CDR3 protein: CASSYGGGHNSPLHF. DNA of the CDR3: TGTGCCAGCAGTTATGGGGGCGGCCATAATTCACCCCTCCACTTT.

The chain's CDR3 is CASSNGKHSNQPQHF. The CDR3 DNA follows: TGTGCCAGTAGTAATGGTAAGCATAGCAATCAGCCCCAGCATTTT. The gene calls are TRBV19 and TRBJ1-5; D is unresolved. There are 15 residues in the CDR3. Trimming stripped 4 bases from V and 0 bases from J, with 10 bases between. Germline V gene lookup returns CDR1 LNHDA and CDR2 SQIVND (reference sequence).

V gene TRBV11-3 combines with J gene TRBJ1-1; D gene ambiguous. Germline V lookup: CDR1 SGHNT, CDR2 YENEEA. This CDR3 spans 12 amino acids. V lost 1 base, J lost 6 bases, and 6 bases lay in between. The chain's CDR3 is CASSLGASEAFF. CDR3 coding DNA: TGTGCCAGCAGCTTAGGGGCTTCTGAAGCTTTCTTT. Full variable domain (rest looked up from reference TRBV11-3 and TRBJ1-1): EAGVVQSPRYKIIEKKQPVAFWCNPISGHNTLYWYLQNLGQGPELLIRYENEEAVDDSQLPKDRFSAERLKGVDSTLKIQPAELGDSAVYLCASSLGASEAFFGQGTRLTVV.

The chain employs TRBV3-1 (or the pseudogene TRBV3-2) and TRBJ2-5, with 11 bases fitting TRBD2. Germline values: CDR1 LGHDT, CDR2 YNNKEL (reference sequence). The CDR3 is made up of 16 amino acids. Unmatched junction bases numbered 7, after V lost 2 bases and J lost 5 bases. In DNA form, the CDR3 reads TGTGCCAGCAGCCAACTACTCTCTAGCGGGAGGGAGACCCAGTACTTC. Translated: CASSQLLSSGRETQYF.

The chain carries TRBV5-1 and TRBJ2-7; TRBD2 matches at 11 bases. The CDR3 spans 18 residues. The V segment lost 4 bases and the J segment 1 base; nucleotides outside the gene matches: 13. Germline V gene sequence: CDR1 SGHRS, CDR2 YFSETQ. CDR3 coding DNA: TGCGCCAGCAGCAACTCACTAGCGGGGGTATCTAGTTCCTACGAGCAGTACTTC. It encodes CASSNSLAGVSSSYEQYF.

The CDR3 coding sequence is TGTGCCAGTGGCGCAAGCGGTTACACCGGGGAGCTGTTTTTT. Translation: CASGASGYTGELFF. The V gene is TRBV19, the J gene TRBJ2-2, with D maybe TRBD2 (5 bases). The V end lost 8 bases, the J end lost 3 bases, and 13 bases lay between the germline ends. This CDR3 is 14 amino acids long. Per germline, CDR1 LNHDA and CDR2 SQIVND (reference sequence).

The chain carries TRBV28 and TRBJ1-1; TRBD1 matches at 7 bases. Germline CDR1 reads MDHEN; CDR2 reads SYDVKM. J gave up 5 bases and V 8 bases, and 8 bases lay outside the gene matches. The length of the CDR3 is 13 residues. Written as DNA, the CDR3 is TGTGCCAGCGGGACAGCCTTGGTGACTGAAGCTTTCTTT. This sequence encodes CASGTALVTEAFF.

The V and J genes are TRBV7-2 and TRBJ2-2, with D perhaps TRBD2 (6 bases). Germline CDR1 reads SGHTA; CDR2 reads FQGNSA. This CDR3 region has 15 residues. Trimming took 3 bases from V and 8 from J, leaving 16 bases between them. The CDR3 here is CASSFLAAGSGELFF. As DNA, the CDR3 is TGTGCCAGCAGCTTCCTTGCCGCGGGGTCGGGGGAGCTGTTTTTT.

This clone occurred once. The chain carries TRBV6-5 and TRBJ1-1, with D maybe TRBD1 (5 bases). This CDR3 has 14 residues. Germline CDR1 reads MNHEY; CDR2 reads SVGAGI. Deletions cut 10 bases from V and 8 bases from J, with 23 bases between. CDR3 in DNA: TGTGCCATCCGGGGAGGGGAGGGCCTGGGGGAAGCTTTCTTT. Translating it yields CAIRGGEGLGEAFF.

The V gene is TRBV9, the J gene TRBJ2-3; 14 bases are shared with TRBD2. The CDR3 contains 16 residues. Germline trimming cut 4 bases from V and 5 bases from J; bases unmatched to any gene: 6. CDR1 and CDR2 from the germline V gene are SGDLS and YYNGEE. The CDR3 is CASSTTSGGALDTQYF. The CDR3 DNA reads TGTGCCAGCAGCACGACTAGCGGGGGGGCCCTAGATACGCAGTATTTT.

This rearrangement joins TRBV28 to TRBJ1-4, with D tentatively TRBD1 (6 bases). In germline, CDR1 is MDHEN, CDR2 SYDVKM. The V end lost 1 base, the J end lost 6 bases, and 12 bases lay between the germline ends. CDR3 length: 15 amino acids. The CDR3 is CASSLLGGGDEKLFF. The CDR3, as DNA: TGTGCCAGCAGTTTATTAGGGGGGGGAGATGAAAAACTGTTTTTT.